The 29 T cell receptor beta chains listed next were all sequenced from one sample in a study of response to subunit inactivated influenza vaccine (dated by TCRdb to between 2017 and 2018). The receptor library was made with RT-PCR. TCRdb names Illumina HiSeq 2500 as the instrument used. Starting from the raw public reads, TCRdb applied fastp trimming at Q25, assembled clones with MiXCR and retained in-frame beta chains. Rows are unified per CDR3 protein, each entry keeping the most common DNA and genes. The sample yields about 620,000 distinct CDR3 sequences; 10% to 12% were counted once. Approximately 11% of the sample belongs to the ten largest clones. This same sample was also part of a study on T cells expressing NK-cell markers. Taken from the second paper: 5'RACE template switching, by which a universal primer site and unique molecular identifiers were added, was used to make TCR beta cDNA libraries.

This specimen was PBMCs from blood, taken on the day of vaccination. These receptors came from a middle-aged man who received an inactivated influenza vaccine. Donor details come from another sample of the same person, matched by shared clones.

The chain recombines TRBV29-1 with TRBJ1-2; 7 positions match TRBD1. CDR3 length: 14 residues. The germline V gene encodes CDR1 SQVTM and CDR2 ANQGSEA. V trimming: 7 bases; J trimming: 0 bases; junction bases outside the gene matches: 8. The CDR3 DNA reads TGCAGCGCCAGAACAGGGGATGCTAACTATGGCTACACCTTC. Translating gives CSARTGDANYGYTF.

There are a few counts of this clonotype. CDR3 loop: CASSSAGVADTQYF. CDR3 DNA: TGTGCCAGCAGTTCAGCGGGCGTTGCAGATACGCAGTATTTT. V is TRBV27 and J is TRBJ2-3; D is possibly TRBD2 (6 bases). This CDR3 spans 14 amino acids. The V gene lost 4 bases and the J gene lost 4 bases, with 12 bases spanning the gap. Germline V CDR1 and CDR2: MNHEY, SMNVEV (reference sequence).

The chain joins TRBV20-1 to TRBJ2-1; the D gene is possibly TRBD1 (5 bases). The ends were cut back, 3 bases at V and 10 bases at J, with 16 bases in the middle. The CDR3 runs to 13 residues. The germline CDR1 and CDR2 sequences are DFQATT and SNEGSKA (reference sequence). The CDR3 protein is CSARMIGVGEQFF. For the CDR3, the DNA is TGCAGTGCTAGGATGATAGGGGTGGGGGAGCAGTTCTTC.

The chain employs TRBV7-9 and TRBJ2-1; 10 bases align to TRBD1. The V segment lost 2 bases and the J segment 4 bases; nucleotides outside the gene matches: 8. There are 17 residues in the CDR3. The germline gives CDR1 SEHNR, CDR2 FQNEAQ (reference sequence). CDR3 residues: CASSLLPGTGAYNEQFF. For the CDR3, the DNA is TGTGCCAGCAGCTTACTTCCGGGGACAGGGGCTTACAATGAGCAGTTCTTC.

The genes are TRBV5-1 and TRBJ1-4; 8 bases are shared with TRBD1. The J segment lost 4 bases and the V segment lost 3 bases, leaving 2 bases of the junction unmatched. The germline CDR1 and CDR2 sequences are SGHRS and YFSETQ. The CDR3 loop spans 14 amino acids. This CDR3 is CASSYDRGNEKLFF. The CDR3 region has the DNA TGCGCCAGCAGCTACGACAGGGGTAATGAAAAACTGTTTTTT.

The CDR3 protein is CASIPDGVEAFF. The CDR3, as DNA: TGCGCCAGCATCCCCGACGGAGTTGAAGCTTTCTTT. The chain is built from TRBV4-1 and TRBJ1-1, with D unclear. CDR1 MGHRA and CDR2 YSYEKL come from the germline V gene. The CDR3 spans 12 residues. Trimming pared 7 bases from V and 7 bases from J, leaving 13 bases between.

This clonotype was found a few times. The chain joins TRBV30 to TRBJ1-1, with D maybe TRBD1 (5 bases). Germline V CDR1 and CDR2: GTSNPN, SVGIG (reference sequence). CDR3 length: 14 residues. DNA for the CDR3: TGTGCGCTAGACCGTGGGGGATTGGTTACTGAAGCTTTCTTT. Its protein is CALDRGGLVTEAFF.

The chain combines TRBV27 with TRBJ2-5; D remains ambiguous. CDR3 length equals 15 residues. CDR1 and CDR2 (germline): MNHEY, SMNVEV (reference sequence). Trimming removed 3 bases at V and 4 bases at J, with 15 bases between. The CDR3 DNA reads as TGTGCCAGCAGTTTTGGCACTCACGGCGGAGAGACCCAGTACTTC. Encoded protein: CASSFGTHGGETQYF.

This clonotype was detected only a few times. This sequence joins TRBV5-1 and TRBJ2-3; D possibly corresponds to TRBD2 (6 bases). Between the trimmed V and J ends, which lost 1 base and 5 bases, there was a span of 11 bases. CDR1 is SGHRS and CDR2 is YFSETQ in the germline V gene. There are 14 residues in the CDR3. CDR3 residues: CASSLTGVQDTQYF. In nucleotides, the CDR3 is TGCGCCAGCAGCTTGACGGGAGTTCAAGATACGCAGTATTTT.

The gene calls are TRBV30 and TRBJ2-7, with 8 bases fitting TRBD1. The length of the CDR3 is 13 residues. Per the germline V gene, CDR1 is GTSNPN and CDR2 is SVGIG (reference sequence). Trimming took 3 bases from V and 0 from J; bases not matched to a gene: 1. The DNA of the CDR3 is TGTGCCTGGAGGGGGACAGGCTCCTACGAGCAGTACTTC. Residues: CAWRGTGSYEQYF. Full variable domain (missing parts from reference TRBV30 and TRBJ2-7): SQTIHQWPATLVQPVGSPLSLECTVEGTSNPNLYWYRQAAGRGLQLLFYSVGIGQISSEVPQNLSASRPQDRQFILSSKKLLLSDSGFYLCAWRGTGSYEQYFGPGTRLTVT.

The chain links TRBV28 to TRBJ1-1, with 9 bases that match TRBD1. Losses at the gene ends were 5 bases for V and 5 bases for J; bases not matched to a gene: 9. The V gene's germline CDR1 is MDHEN and CDR2 SYDVKM. The CDR3 has 15 residues. The CDR3 loop is CASSARDRAATEAFF. CDR3 bases: TGTGCCAGCAGTGCCCGGGACAGGGCGGCGACTGAAGCTTTCTTT.

This clonotype was seen repeatedly, ten times or more. V is TRBV7-2 and J is TRBJ2-7; TRBD1 matches at 11 bases. This CDR3 contains 14 residues. The V gene's germline CDR1 is SGHTA and CDR2 FQGNSA. Trimming cost V 4 bases and J 2 bases; bases outside gene matches: 1. CDR3 sequence (DNA): TGTGCCAGCAGCTGGACAGGGGGCGCCTACGAGCAGTACTTC. Protein product: CASSWTGGAYEQYF.

V gene TRBV5-1 combines with J gene TRBJ1-1, with 11 bases lining up with TRBD1. Unmatched junction bases numbered 4, after V lost 3 bases and J lost 0 bases. Germline loops: CDR1 SGHRS, CDR2 YFSETQ. CDR3 length equals 16 residues. The CDR3 protein is CASSSDRGRMNTEAFF. The CDR3 nucleotides are TGCGCCAGCAGCTCGGACAGGGGGCGGATGAACACTGAAGCTTTCTTT.

In this sample, this clonotype turned up a few times. The V call is TRBV12-3 or TRBV12-4, the J call TRBJ1-1, with 7 positions matching TRBD1. After removal of 7 bases from V and 1 base from J, the junction contained 6 bases not matched to a gene. The CDR3 is 14 amino acids. CDR3 bases: TGTGCCAGCACCGACAGGGCGGGGAACACTGAAGCTTTCTTT. Its protein is CASTDRAGNTEAFF.

This clonotype was seen a handful of times. The genes are TRBV30 and TRBJ2-3; TRBD1 aligns across 11 bases. Germline CDR1 GTSNPN, CDR2 SVGIG (reference sequence). The CDR3 consists of 15 residues. Trimming at V came to 4 bases and at J to 3 bases, leaving 6 bases not matched to a gene. The CDR3, as DNA: TGTGCCTGGAAAACGGGACAGGGGGGAACAGATACGCAGTATTTT. This gives the protein CAWKTGQGGTDTQYF.

The chain joins TRBV6-2 or TRBV6-3 to TRBJ2-7; D is tentatively TRBD1 or TRBD2 (5 bases each). Germline V gives CDR1 MNHEY, CDR2 SVGEGT. The V and J ends lost 2 bases and 0 bases respectively, with 17 bases between them. CDR3 length equals 17 residues. The CDR3 reads CASSYANFGAGSYEQYF. The CDR3 region has the DNA TGTGCCAGCAGTTACGCAAATTTCGGGGCAGGCTCCTACGAGCAGTACTTC.

The chain has TRBV4-1 and TRBJ1-2, with 7 bases aligning to TRBD1. Germline loops: CDR1 MGHRA, CDR2 YSYEKL. This CDR3 has 14 residues. V was clipped by 4 bases and J by 5 bases; unmatched bases: 7. In nucleotides, the CDR3 is TGCGCCAGCAGCCGCGAGGGGGCTAGGTATGGCTACACCTTC. This sequence encodes CASSREGARYGYTF.

This clonotype has just a few counts. This chain links TRBV3-1 with TRBJ2-1, with D perhaps matching TRBD2 (6 bases). The CDR3 consists of 16 residues. Trimming cost V 3 bases and J 6 bases, with 18 bases left between them. Germline CDR1 LGHDT, CDR2 YNNKEL (reference sequence). DNA for the CDR3: TGTGCCAGCAGCCAGTATCTAGCGACAACAGGCAATGAGCAGTTCTTC. Translated: CASSQYLATTGNEQFF.

The chain uses TRBV29-1 and TRBJ1-2, with 8 bases identical to TRBD1. With 6 bases clipped from V and 6 bases from J, the junction kept 6 bases outside the gene matches. The germline V gene encodes CDR1 SQVTM and CDR2 ANQGSEA. The CDR3 sequence is 12 residues long. The CDR3 bases are TGCAGCGTCATCAGGGGGCGCGATGGCTACACCTTC. Its protein product is CSVIRGRDGYTF.

This clonotype was observed at least ten times. This sequence joins TRBV5-1 and TRBJ2-1, with 10 positions matching TRBD2. This CDR3 has 14 residues. Germline lookup yields CDR1 SGHRS and CDR2 YFSETQ. Trimming at V came to 5 bases and at J to 4 bases, leaving 3 bases not matched to a gene. The CDR3: CASRLAGAYNEQFF. The CDR3 nucleotides are TGCGCCAGCAGGCTAGCGGGAGCTTACAATGAGCAGTTCTTC.

V and J are TRBV7-6 and TRBJ2-7; D is possibly TRBD1 (6 bases). The germline V and J ends were trimmed by 5 bases and 2 bases, with 13 bases remaining between them. CDR3 size: 14 residues. Germline assignment: CDR1 SGHVS and CDR2 FNYEAQ. CDR3 sequence: CASSAIGGPYEQYF. The CDR3 DNA reads as TGTGCCAGCAGCGCTATAGGGGGACCCTACGAGCAGTACTTC.

This clonotype turned up a few times. The chain couples TRBV30 to TRBJ2-1, with D possibly being TRBD2 (6 bases). The CDR3 has 13 residues. V shed 4 bases and J shed 9 bases, with 16 bases lying between them. The V gene's germline CDR1 is GTSNPN and CDR2 SVGIG (reference sequence). This CDR3 is CAWIKGSGREQFF. DNA of the CDR3: TGTGCCTGGATCAAGGGTAGCGGACGTGAGCAGTTCTTC. Filled out from reference TRBV30 and TRBJ2-1, the complete variable domain reads SQTIHQWPATLVQPVGSPLSLECTVEGTSNPNLYWYRQAAGRGLQLLFYSVGIGQISSEVPQNLSASRPQDRQFILSSKKLLLSDSGFYLCAWIKGSGREQFFGPGTRLTVL.

The gene calls are TRBV20-1 and TRBJ2-7; unclear D gene. V was shortened by 5 bases and J by 4 bases, with 15 bases between the two germline ends. This CDR3 is 13 amino acids long. Germline CDR1 and CDR2: DFQATT and SNEGSKA (reference sequence). This chain's CDR3 is CSAPQQYNYEQYF. In DNA form, the CDR3 reads TGCAGTGCTCCCCAGCAGTACAATTACGAGCAGTACTTC.

The chain has TRBV20-1 and TRBJ2-2; 7 bases are shared with TRBD1. The germline V gene encodes CDR1 DFQATT and CDR2 SNEGSKA (reference sequence). This CDR3 is 12 amino acids long. CDR3 sequence reads: CSSTGSNGELFF. CDR3 sequence (DNA): TGCAGCTCGACAGGGTCAAACGGGGAGCTGTTTTTT.

Only a few counts were recorded for this clonotype. The rearrangement joins TRBV28 to TRBJ2-7, with D maybe TRBD1 (6 bases). V lost 8 bases and J lost 3, with 20 bases in between. The V gene's germline CDR1 is MDHEN and CDR2 SYDVKM. This CDR3 comprises 15 residues. The CDR3 region has the DNA TGTGCCAGCTCCCCTTTCGTGGGGGCGGGCTACGAGCAGTACTTC. Residues: CASSPFVGAGYEQYF.

The chain is built from TRBV30 and TRBJ2-1; D tentatively fits TRBD1 or TRBD2 (5 bases each). This CDR3 has 15 residues. V was trimmed by 2 bases and J by 1 base, leaving 12 bases between them. Germline CDR1 and CDR2: GTSNPN and SVGIG (reference sequence). CDR3 residues: CAWSRGTGSYNEQFF. DNA for the CDR3: TGTGCCTGGAGTCGAGGGACCGGATCCTACAATGAGCAGTTCTTC.

The chain combines TRBV5-6 with TRBJ2-7, with a weak D call TRBD1 (5 bases). V lost 3 bases to trimming and J lost 2 bases, with 9 bases between them. The CDR3 has 13 residues. CDR1 is SGHDT, CDR2 YYEEEE, per germline. The CDR3 coding sequence is TGTGCCAGCAGCTGGGGCCACACCTACGAGCAGTACTTC. Its translation: CASSWGHTYEQYF.

The V gene is TRBV5-1, the J gene TRBJ2-7, with 12 nucleotides matching TRBD1. Germline V lookup: CDR1 SGHRS, CDR2 YFSETQ. V was pared by 4 bases and J by 3 bases, with 5 bases of the junction left unmatched. The CDR3 consists of 15 residues. Here the CDR3 reads CASSTGQGAHYEQYF. CDR3 coding DNA: TGCGCCAGCAGCACGGGACAGGGGGCACACTACGAGCAGTACTTC.

This clonotype showed up many times. The chain employs TRBV10-3 and TRBJ2-1, with 8 bases identical to TRBD2. The J segment lost 7 bases and the V segment lost 5 bases, leaving 10 bases of the junction unmatched. CDR3 length equals 15 residues. CDR1 and CDR2 (germline): ENHRY, SYGVKD. The chain's CDR3 is CAISSTRGGSNEQFF. The CDR3 DNA sequence: TGTGCCATCAGTTCGACTCGCGGGGGGTCTAATGAGCAGTTCTTC.